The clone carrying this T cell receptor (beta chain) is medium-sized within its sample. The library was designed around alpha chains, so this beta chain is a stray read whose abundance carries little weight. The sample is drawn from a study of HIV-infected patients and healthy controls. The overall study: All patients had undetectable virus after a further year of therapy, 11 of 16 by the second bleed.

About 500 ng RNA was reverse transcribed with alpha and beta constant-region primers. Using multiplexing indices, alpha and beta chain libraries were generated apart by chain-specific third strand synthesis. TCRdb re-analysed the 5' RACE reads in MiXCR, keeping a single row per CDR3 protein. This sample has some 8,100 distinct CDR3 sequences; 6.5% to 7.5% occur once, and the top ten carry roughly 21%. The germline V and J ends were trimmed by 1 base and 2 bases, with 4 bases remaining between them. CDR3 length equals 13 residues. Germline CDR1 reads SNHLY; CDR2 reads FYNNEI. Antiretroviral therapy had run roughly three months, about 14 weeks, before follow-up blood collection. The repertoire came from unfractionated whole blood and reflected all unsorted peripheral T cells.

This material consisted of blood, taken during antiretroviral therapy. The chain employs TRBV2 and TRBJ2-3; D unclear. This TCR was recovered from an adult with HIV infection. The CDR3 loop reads CASSEDYTDTQYF. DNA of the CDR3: TGTGCCAGCAGTGAAGACTACACAGATACGCAGTATTTT.